This T cell receptor (beta chain) is from a study of vaccination and CD4 T cells after COVID-19. Study overall: Several convalescent cases were mild and one was severe, and all had been SARS-CoV-2 positive by nasal swab PCR. Every participant was given two doses of BNT162b2 or mRNA-1273 vaccine.

Overall study findings and caveats: When vaccine-specific clones from convalescent patients were examined, 304 of 307 were spike mono-reactive.

Sequenced with the Oncomine TCR Beta short-read assay was DNA taken from cultured CD4+ T cells. TCRdb recomputed calls from the PCR reads with MiXCR, one row per CDR3 protein. Counted here are about 14,000 distinct CDR3 sequences, 53% occurring once; the ten biggest clones make up 9.5% to 15%. This clonotype appeared a single time. Its cognate antigen is unknown. The treatment: approximately nine-day PBMC culture with coronavirus spike peptide pools or control peptides (ViraFEST assay). The ViraFEST method relied on peptide pools to expand antigen-specific T cells, followed by TCR sequencing. This clonotype originated in a human donor who had recovered from COVID-19. Material: CD4+ T cells from blood, cultured in vitro.

The CDR3 sequence: CASSLFQGGLNTEAFF. The CDR3, as DNA: TGTGCCAGCAGTTTGTTCCAGGGAGGTTTGAACACTGAAGCTTTCTTT. The chain recombines TRBV28 with TRBJ1-1; perhaps TRBD1 as D (5 bases). Germline V lookup: CDR1 MDHEN, CDR2 SYDVKM. CDR3 length: 16 residues. The germline V and J ends were trimmed by 3 bases and 0 bases, with 14 bases remaining between them.